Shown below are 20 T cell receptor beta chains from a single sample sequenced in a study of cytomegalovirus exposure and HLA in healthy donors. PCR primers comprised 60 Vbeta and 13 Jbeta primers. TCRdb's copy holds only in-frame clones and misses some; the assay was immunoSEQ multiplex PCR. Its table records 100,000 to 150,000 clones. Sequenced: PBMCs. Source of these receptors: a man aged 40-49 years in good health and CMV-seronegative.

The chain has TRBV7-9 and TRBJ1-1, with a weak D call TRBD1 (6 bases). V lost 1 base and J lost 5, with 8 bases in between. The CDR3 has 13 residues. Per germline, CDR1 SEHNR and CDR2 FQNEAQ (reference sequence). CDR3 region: CASSLGTGTEAFF. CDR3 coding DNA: TGTGCCAGCAGCTTAGGAACAGGGACTGAAGCTTTCTTT.

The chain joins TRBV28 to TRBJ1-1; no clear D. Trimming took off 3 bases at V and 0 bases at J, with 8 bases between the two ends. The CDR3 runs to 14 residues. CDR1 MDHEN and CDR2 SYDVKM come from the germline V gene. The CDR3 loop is CASSFPQLNTEAFF. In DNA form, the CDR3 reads TGTGCCAGCAGTTTCCCACAGTTGAACACTGAAGCTTTCTTT.

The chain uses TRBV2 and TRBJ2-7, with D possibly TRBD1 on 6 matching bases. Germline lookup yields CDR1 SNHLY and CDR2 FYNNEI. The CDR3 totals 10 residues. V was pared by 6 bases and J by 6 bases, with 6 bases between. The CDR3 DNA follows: TGTGCCAGCAGAGGGGGCGAGCAGTACTTC. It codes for CASRGGEQYF.

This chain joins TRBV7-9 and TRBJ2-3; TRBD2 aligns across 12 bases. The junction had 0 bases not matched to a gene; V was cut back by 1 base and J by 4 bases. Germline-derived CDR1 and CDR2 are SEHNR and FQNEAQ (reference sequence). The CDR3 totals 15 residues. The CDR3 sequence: CASSLGTSGADTQYF. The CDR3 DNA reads TGTGCCAGCAGCTTAGGGACTAGCGGGGCAGATACGCAGTATTTT.

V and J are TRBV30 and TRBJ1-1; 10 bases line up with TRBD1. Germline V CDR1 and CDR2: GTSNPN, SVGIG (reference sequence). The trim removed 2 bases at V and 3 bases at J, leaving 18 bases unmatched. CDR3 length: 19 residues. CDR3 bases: TGTGCCTGGAGTCCAGGGGGGGGACCGGGACAGGGGTCCTACACTGAAGCTTTCTTT. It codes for CAWSPGGGPGQGSYTEAFF.

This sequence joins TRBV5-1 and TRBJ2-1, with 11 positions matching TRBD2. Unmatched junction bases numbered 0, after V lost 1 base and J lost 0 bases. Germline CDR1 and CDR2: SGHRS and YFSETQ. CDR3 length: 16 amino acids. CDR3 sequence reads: CASSLTSGSSYNEQFF. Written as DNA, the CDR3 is TGCGCCAGCAGCTTGACTAGCGGGAGCTCCTACAATGAGCAGTTCTTC.

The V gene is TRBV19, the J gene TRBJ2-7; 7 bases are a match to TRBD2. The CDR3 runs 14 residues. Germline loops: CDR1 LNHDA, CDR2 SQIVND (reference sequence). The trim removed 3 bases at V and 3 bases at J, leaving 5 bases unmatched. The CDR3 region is CASSIAGTNYEQYF. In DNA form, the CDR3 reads TGTGCCAGTAGTATCGCCGGGACTAACTACGAGCAGTACTTC.

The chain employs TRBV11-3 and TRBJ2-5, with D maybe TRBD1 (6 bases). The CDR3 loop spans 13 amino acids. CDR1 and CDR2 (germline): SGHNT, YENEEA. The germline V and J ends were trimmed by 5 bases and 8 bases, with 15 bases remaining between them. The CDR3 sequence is CASSQGLSGTQYF. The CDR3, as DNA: TGTGCCAGCAGCCAGGGGCTAAGCGGAACCCAGTACTTC.

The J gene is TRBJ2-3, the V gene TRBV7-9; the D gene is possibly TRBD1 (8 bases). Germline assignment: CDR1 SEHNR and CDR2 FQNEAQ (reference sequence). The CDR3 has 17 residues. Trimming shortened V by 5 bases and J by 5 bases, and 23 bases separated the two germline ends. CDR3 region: CASSPGGQGAGQDTQYF. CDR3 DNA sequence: TGTGCCAGCAGCCCGGGAGGCCAGGGGGCAGGACAAGATACGCAGTATTTT.

The CDR3 is CASRPTGSSYNEQFF. DNA of the CDR3: TGTGCCAGCAGGCCCACAGGAAGCTCCTACAATGAGCAGTTCTTC. The gene calls are TRBV6-5 and TRBJ2-1; D perhaps matches TRBD1 (5 bases). This CDR3 contains 15 residues. The ends were cut back, 6 bases at V and 0 bases at J, with 12 bases in the middle. Germline loops: CDR1 MNHEY, CDR2 SVGAGI.

The CDR3 region has the DNA TGTGCCAGCAGCCCCGGTGGGACTAGCGGAGGGGATACGCAGTATTTT. Its translation: CASSPGGTSGGDTQYF. The rearrangement uses TRBV5-4 and TRBJ2-3; TRBD2 matches at 11 bases. V trimming: 4 bases; J trimming: 6 bases; junction bases outside the gene matches: 10. Germline V gives CDR1 SGHNT, CDR2 YYREEE (reference sequence). The CDR3 totals 16 residues.

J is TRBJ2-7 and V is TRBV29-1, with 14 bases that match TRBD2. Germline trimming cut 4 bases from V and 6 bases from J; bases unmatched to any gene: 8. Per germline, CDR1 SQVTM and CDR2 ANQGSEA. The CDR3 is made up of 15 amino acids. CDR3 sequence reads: CSVAGTGTSGSEQYF. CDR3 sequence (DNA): TGCAGCGTTGCGGGGACTGGGACTAGCGGGAGCGAGCAGTACTTC.

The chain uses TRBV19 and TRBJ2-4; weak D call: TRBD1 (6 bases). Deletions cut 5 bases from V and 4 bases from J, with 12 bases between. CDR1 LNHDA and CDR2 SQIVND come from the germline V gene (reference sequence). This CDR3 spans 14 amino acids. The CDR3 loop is CASSPQGGKNIQYF. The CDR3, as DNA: TGTGCCAGTAGTCCACAGGGTGGTAAAAACATTCAGTACTTC.

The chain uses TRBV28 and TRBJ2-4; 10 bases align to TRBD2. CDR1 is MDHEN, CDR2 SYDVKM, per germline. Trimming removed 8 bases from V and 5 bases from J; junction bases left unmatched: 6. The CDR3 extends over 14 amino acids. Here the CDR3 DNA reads TGTGCCAGCTGCCGAGCGGGAGGGGAAAACATTCAGTACTTC. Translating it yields CASCRAGGENIQYF.

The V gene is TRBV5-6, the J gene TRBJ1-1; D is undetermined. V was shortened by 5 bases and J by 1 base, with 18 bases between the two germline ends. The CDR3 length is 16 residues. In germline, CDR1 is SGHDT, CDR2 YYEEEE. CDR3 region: CASSRSSVAGNTEAFF. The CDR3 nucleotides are TGTGCCAGCAGTCGAAGCTCGGTCGCCGGGAACACTGAAGCTTTCTTT.

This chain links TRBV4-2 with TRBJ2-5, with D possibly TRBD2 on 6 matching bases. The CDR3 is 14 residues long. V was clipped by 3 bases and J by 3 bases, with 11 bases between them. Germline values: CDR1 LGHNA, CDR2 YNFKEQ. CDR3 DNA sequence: TGTGCCAGCAGCCAGGGACTCAACAAAGAGACCCAGTACTTC. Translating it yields CASSQGLNKETQYF.

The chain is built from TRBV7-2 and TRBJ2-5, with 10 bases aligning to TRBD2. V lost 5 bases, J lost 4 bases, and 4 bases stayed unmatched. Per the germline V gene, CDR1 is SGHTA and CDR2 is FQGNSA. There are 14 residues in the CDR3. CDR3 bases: TGTGCCAGCAGCGTGGGACTAGCGCGAGAGACCCAGTACTTC. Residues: CASSVGLARETQYF.

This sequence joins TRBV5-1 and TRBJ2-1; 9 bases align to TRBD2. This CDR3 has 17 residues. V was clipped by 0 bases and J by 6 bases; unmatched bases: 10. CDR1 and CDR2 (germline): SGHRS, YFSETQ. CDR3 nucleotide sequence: TGCGCCAGCAGCTTGGTCCCAGCGGGAGGATCCGCCAATGAGCAGTTCTTC. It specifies CASSLVPAGGSANEQFF. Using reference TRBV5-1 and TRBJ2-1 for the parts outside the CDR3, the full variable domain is KAGVTQTPRYLIKTRGQQVTLSCSPISGHRSVSWYQQTPGQGLQFLFEYFSETQRNKGNFPGRFSGRQFSNSRSEMNVSTLELGDSALYLCASSLVPAGGSANEQFFGPGTRLTVL.

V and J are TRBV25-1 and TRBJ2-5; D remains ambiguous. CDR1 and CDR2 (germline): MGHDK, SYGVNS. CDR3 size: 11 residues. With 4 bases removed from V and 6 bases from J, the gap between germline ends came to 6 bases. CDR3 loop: CASSGQKTQYF. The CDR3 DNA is TGTGCCAGCAGTGGTCAAAAGACCCAGTACTTC.

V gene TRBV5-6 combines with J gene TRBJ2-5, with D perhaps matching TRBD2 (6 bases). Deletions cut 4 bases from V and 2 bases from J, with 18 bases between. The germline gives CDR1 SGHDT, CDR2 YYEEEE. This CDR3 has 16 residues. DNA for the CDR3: TGTGCCAGCAGCCGGAGGGCCCTAGCCACTCAAGAGACCCAGTACTTC. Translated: CASSRRALATQETQYF.